This T cell receptor beta chain was profiled in a study of cytomegalovirus exposure and HLA in healthy donors. Study context: A prior analysis found 100 million to 140 million unique TCR beta sequences from some 200 million T cells. Study-wide results and limits: In a later analysis, CMV-associated beta chains were mostly HLA-associated, it appeared.

Each donor's status was that of a healthy bone marrow donor. With 60 Vbeta and 13 Jbeta primers, the PCR was carried out. Authors' analysis steps: Later, tens of millions of unique TCR beta chains were counted in an analysis, and around 11 million of them were shared. This table comes from immunoSEQ multiplex PCR, and its TCRdb copy is limited to in-frame clones, with some not included. Clonal size and the V and J genes are those of that table, whereas D and trimming came from the DNA. This sample's table has under 150,000 clones. Of note for this clone: The antigen is not known.

The TCR was taken from a man aged 40-49 years in good health and CMV-seronegative. Sequencing was carried out using PBMCs.

DNA for the CDR3: TGTGCCAGCAGTTCATCCGGTGACACCATATATTTT. Its translation: CASSSSGDTIYF. The gene calls are TRBV28 and TRBJ1-3; D gene uncertain. Trimming took off 4 bases at V and 8 bases at J, with 9 bases between the two ends. CDR3 size: 12 residues. Germline V gene data show CDR1 as MDHEN and CDR2 as SYDVKM. Full variable domain (rest looked up from reference TRBV28 and TRBJ1-3): DVKVTQSSRYLVKRTGEKVFLECVQDMDHENMFWYRQDPGLGLRLIYFSYDVKMKEKGDIPEGYSVSREKKERFSLILESASTNQTSMYLCASSSSGDTIYFGEGSWLTVV.